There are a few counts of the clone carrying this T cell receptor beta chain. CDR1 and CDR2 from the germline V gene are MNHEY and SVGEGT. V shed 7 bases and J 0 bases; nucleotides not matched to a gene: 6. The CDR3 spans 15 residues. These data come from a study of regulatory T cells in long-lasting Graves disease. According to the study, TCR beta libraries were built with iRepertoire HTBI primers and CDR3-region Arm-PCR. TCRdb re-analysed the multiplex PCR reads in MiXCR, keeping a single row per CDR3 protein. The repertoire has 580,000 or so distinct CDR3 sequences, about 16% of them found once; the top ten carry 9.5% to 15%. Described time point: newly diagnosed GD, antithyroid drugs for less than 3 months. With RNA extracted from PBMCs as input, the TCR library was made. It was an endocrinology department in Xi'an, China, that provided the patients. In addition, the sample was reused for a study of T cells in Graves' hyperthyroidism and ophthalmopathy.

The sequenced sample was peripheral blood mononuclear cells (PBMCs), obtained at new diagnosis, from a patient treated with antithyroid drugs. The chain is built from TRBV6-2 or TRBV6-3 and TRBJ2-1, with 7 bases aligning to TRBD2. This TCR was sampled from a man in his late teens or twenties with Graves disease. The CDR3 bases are TGTGCCAGCAAGGTAGGCGGGAGCTCCTACAATGAGCAGTTCTTC. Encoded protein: CASKVGGSSYNEQFF.